The text below deals with one T cell receptor (beta chain). Its binding antigen is unknown. No qualities accompany the bases; no much larger clone lies one base away. The collaborating institutions used their own protocols to collect whole blood in K2EDTA tubes. Collaborator samples were shipped for TCRbeta analysis as frozen whole blood, isolated PBMCs, or DNA extracted from either sample type. The sample is drawn from a study of blood T cell repertoires in COVID-19 (dated by TCRdb to 2018 to 2020). Regarding the study in general: Collaborator samples came from the United States, Italy and Spain and covered acute and convalescent phases of COVID-19. The prospective study material was composed of cDNA or gDNA derived from T cells, B-cell-depleted T cells, or PBMCs. Subjects who had been exposed to COVID-19, were actively infected with it, or had recovered from it provided the deeply sampled blood TCRbeta repertoires that made up the dataset. The repertoires were released in a freely available public database intended as a resource for research on the immune response to SARS-CoV-2. Samples were obtained from the ongoing ImmuneRACE study (first 160 participants) and from 1,254 subjects provided by 6 global collaborators. Nearly every sample came with metadata listing a de-identified subject ID, COVID-19 status, age in years and sex. HLA class I and class II types, where available, came from metadata supplied by the sample provider rather than from assay-based typing. Results the study describes overall, beyond this receptor: The quantity of clinical and demographic metadata differed by source and by participant and was supplied without curation.

Relative to germline, V is 0 bases shorter and J is 0 bases shorter, with 11 bases between their ends. CDR1 and CDR2 are read off the germline V gene as LGHNT and FRNRAP. Spanning cysteine to phenylalanine, the CDR3 consists of 16 amino acids. Kept here is only the CDR3 DNA, which spans 48 bases and is read in frame from base 1. TCRbeta CDR3 regions were amplified from genomic DNA using the immunoSEQ Assay, a bias-controlled multiplex PCR. The study's own analysis went as follows. Nucleated cell counts per sample were estimated from amplification of reference gene primers within the assay. Sequence reads were collapsed and filtered to measure the absolute abundance of every unique TCRbeta CDR3 rearrangement. For each sample, productive Simpson clonality was calculated as the square root of Simpson's diversity index over productive rearrangements. TCRdb provides this immuneACCESS table in a form limited to in-frame rearrangements. Some clones are lacking; in checked studies, under half of them reflect an unresolved V gene, and why the rest are absent is not known. V, J and clone size were drawn from that table, and D and trimming were deduced from the DNA. Within this sample are approximately 190,000 clones, with 84% of them counted one time only. Approximately 5.1% of the sample rests with the top ten.

The V and J genes are TRBV12-5 and TRBJ1-2, with the D segment identity uncertain. Sequencing used peripheral blood. This clonotype was obtained from a woman between 65 and 79 years old with active or convalescent COVID-19. The DNA sequence is given as TGTGCTAGTGGTTTGGTACCCCGCAGATCTAACTATGGCTACACCTTC. Protein translation: CASGLVPRRSNYGYTF.